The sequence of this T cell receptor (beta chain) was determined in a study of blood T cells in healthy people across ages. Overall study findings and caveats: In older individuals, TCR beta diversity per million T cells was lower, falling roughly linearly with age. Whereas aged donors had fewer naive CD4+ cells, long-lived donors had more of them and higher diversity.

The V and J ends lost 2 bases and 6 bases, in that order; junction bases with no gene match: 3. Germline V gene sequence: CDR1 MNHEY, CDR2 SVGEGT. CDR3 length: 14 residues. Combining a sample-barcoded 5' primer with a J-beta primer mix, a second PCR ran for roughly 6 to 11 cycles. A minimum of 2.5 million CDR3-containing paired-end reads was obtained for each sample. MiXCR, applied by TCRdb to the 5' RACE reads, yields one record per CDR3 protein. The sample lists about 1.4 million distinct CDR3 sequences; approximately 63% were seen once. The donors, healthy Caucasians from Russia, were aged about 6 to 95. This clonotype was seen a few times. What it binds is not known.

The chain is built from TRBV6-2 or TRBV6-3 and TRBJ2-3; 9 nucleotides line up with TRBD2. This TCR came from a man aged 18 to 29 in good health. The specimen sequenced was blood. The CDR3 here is CASSYQGLADTQYF. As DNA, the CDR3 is TGTGCCAGCAGTTACCAAGGACTAGCGGATACGCAGTATTTT.